Following are 20 T cell receptor beta chains from one sample sequenced in a study of cytomegalovirus exposure and HLA in healthy donors. PCR involved 60 Vbeta and 13 Jbeta primers. Produced via immunoSEQ multiplex PCR; TCRdb's table is partial and in-frame only. The table includes roughly 110,000 clones, 60% to 80% detected once. Source material: PBMCs. All receptors come from a man aged 40-55 years in good health and CMV-seronegative.

The V call is TRBV7-9, the J call TRBJ2-2; a weak D match, TRBD1 (5 bases). The germline V and J ends were trimmed by 5 bases and 5 bases, with 12 bases remaining between them. The CDR3 spans 14 residues. Germline V gene lookup returns CDR1 SEHNR and CDR2 FQNEAQ (reference sequence). CDR3 amino acids: CASSTGPGTGELFF. CDR3 sequence (DNA): TGTGCCAGCAGCACAGGCCCCGGGACCGGGGAGCTGTTTTTT.

A few counts support this clone. In DNA form, the CDR3 reads TGTGCCAGCGACCCCGGACAGGGTCATGAAAAACTGTTTTTT. As protein: CASDPGQGHEKLFF. V is TRBV6-5 and J is TRBJ1-4, with 8 bases fitting TRBD1. From germline, CDR1 is MNHEY and CDR2 SVGAGI. V shed 8 bases, J shed 6 bases, and the junction held 8 bases outside the gene matches. There are 14 residues in the CDR3.

This clone has a handful of counts. The chain joins TRBV6-6 to TRBJ2-2; 8 nucleotides match TRBD2. Germline V gene lookup returns CDR1 MNHNY and CDR2 SVGAGI (reference sequence). The length of the CDR3 is 15 residues. Trimming removed 7 bases from V and 4 bases from J; junction bases left unmatched: 8. In DNA form, the CDR3 reads TGTGCCAGCACAACGGGAGGGGCGGGCACCGGGGAGCTGTTTTTT. This gives the protein CASTTGGAGTGELFF.

V and J are TRBV23-1 and TRBJ1-5; 8 bases agree with TRBD1. TRBV23-1 is assigned to the ORF class and has an uncertain function. This CDR3 has 15 amino acids. V was pared by 1 base and J by 5 bases, with 4 bases of the junction left unmatched. CDR3 in amino acids: CASSQLAGQDQPQHF. The CDR3 coding sequence is TGCGCCAGCAGTCAATTGGCGGGACAGGATCAGCCCCAGCATTTT.

This clone is medium-sized by share. The chain employs TRBV6-1 and TRBJ2-1; the D is unclear. V gave up 5 bases and J gave up 5 bases, with 16 bases separating them. The CDR3 totals 15 residues. Germline assignment: CDR1 MNHNS and CDR2 SASEGT. The CDR3, as DNA: TGTGCCAGCAGTTCAGGCCCCGAACCCCACAATGAGCAGTTCTTC. Translated: CASSSGPEPHNEQFF.

The chain links TRBV29-1 to TRBJ2-5; unclear D gene. Germline loops: CDR1 SQVTM, CDR2 ANQGSEA. Trimming stripped 4 bases from V and 1 base from J, with 10 bases between. CDR3 size: 13 residues. The CDR3 reads CSVGSLAQETQYF. For the CDR3, the DNA is TGCAGCGTTGGCAGCTTAGCCCAAGAGACCCAGTACTTC.

J is TRBJ2-7 and V is TRBV11-2, with TRBD1 as a possible D gene (5 bases). With 1 base removed from V and 4 bases from J, the gap between germline ends came to 14 bases. The CDR3 sequence is 15 residues long. Germline values: CDR1 SGHAT, CDR2 FQNNGV. The chain's CDR3 is CASSLGPGDRYEQYF. The DNA of the CDR3 is TGTGCCAGCAGCTTAGGGCCCGGTGACAGATACGAGCAGTACTTC.

The J gene is TRBJ1-2, the V gene TRBV7-8; D unclear. CDR3 length: 14 residues. The V end was cut by 5 bases, the J end by 6 bases, with 16 bases between. CDR1 SGHVS and CDR2 FQNEAQ come from the germline V gene. CDR3 loop: CASSPSGRFDGYTF. The CDR3 DNA reads as TGTGCCAGCAGCCCCTCGGGGAGATTCGATGGCTACACCTTC.

With regard to this clone: Germline is not matched at one junction end, which may reflect a read error. The chain is built from TRBV6-1 and TRBJ1-2; TRBD1 aligns across 7 bases. There are 15 residues in the CDR3. In germline, CDR1 is MNHNS, CDR2 SASEGT. DNA of the CDR3: TGTGCCAGCAATGAAAACAGGGGAATACCTATAGGCTACACCTTC. The encoded protein is CASNENRGIPIGYTF.

This chain connects TRBV5-1 to TRBJ2-3, with TRBD2 matching 8 bases. This CDR3 comprises 16 residues. V shed 0 bases, J shed 5 bases, and the junction held 8 bases outside the gene matches. CDR1 SGHRS and CDR2 YFSETQ come from the germline V gene. The CDR3 here is CASSLGDGGAKDTQYF. The CDR3 DNA reads as TGCGCCAGCAGCTTGGGTGACGGGGGGGCCAAAGATACGCAGTATTTT.

V gene TRBV27 combines with J gene TRBJ2-3; D is possibly TRBD1 (6 bases). Germline V gene lookup returns CDR1 MNHEY and CDR2 SMNVEV (reference sequence). The CDR3 runs to 15 residues. V was trimmed by 1 base and J by 4 bases, leaving 12 bases between them. The CDR3 protein is CASSLWPGASDTQYF. The CDR3 DNA follows: TGTGCCAGCAGTTTATGGCCAGGGGCCTCAGATACGCAGTATTTT.

The chain has TRBV19 and TRBJ1-2, with D unresolved. The CDR3 sequence is 14 residues long. V lost 0 bases and J 4 bases, leaving 9 bases between the germline ends. Germline CDR1 is LNHDA and CDR2 is SQIVND (reference sequence). CDR3 nucleotides: TGTGCCAGTAGTATAGACGCAGGCCTCTATGGCTACACCTTC. This translates into CASSIDAGLYGYTF. Based on the CDR3 plus reference TRBV19 and TRBJ1-2, the full variable domain is DGGITQSPKYLFRKEGQNVTLSCEQNLNHDAMYWYRQDPGQGLRLIYYSQIVNDFQKGDIAEGYSVSREKKESFPLTVTSAQKNPTAFYLCASSIDAGLYGYTFGSGTRLTVV.

The chain combines TRBV5-6 with TRBJ2-6, with D possibly TRBD1 on 5 matching bases. The CDR3 is 15 residues long. The V end lost 3 bases, the J end lost 0 bases, and 7 bases lay between the germline ends. The germline CDR1 and CDR2 sequences are SGHDT and YYEEEE. CDR3 in amino acids: CASSSRVSGANVLTF. In DNA, the CDR3 is TGTGCCAGCAGCTCCAGGGTCTCTGGGGCCAACGTCCTGACTTTC.

The chain has TRBV5-1 and TRBJ2-2; a weak D match, TRBD2 (6 bases). V lost 0 bases and J 2 bases, leaving 8 bases between the germline ends. Per the germline V gene, CDR1 is SGHRS and CDR2 is YFSETQ. The CDR3 extends over 15 amino acids. The DNA of the CDR3 is TGCGCCAGCAGCTTGGGTGGGACTAACACCGGGGAGCTGTTTTTT. Translating gives CASSLGGTNTGELFF.

The chain links TRBV2 to TRBJ2-5; possible D gene TRBD2, 5 bases. The end of the DNA fits TRBJ2-7 better, so the J call may be wrong. In germline, CDR1 is SNHLY, CDR2 FYNNEI. The CDR3 length is 11 residues. The CDR3 coding sequence is TGTGCCAGCCTCGGGATCTACGAGCAGTACTTC. This translates into CASLGIYEQYF.

As concerns this clone: Additional DNA sequences in this sample encode the identical CDR3. The CDR3 loop reads CASSYGGGTYEQYF. The CDR3, as DNA: TGTGCCAGCAGTTACGGCGGGGGGACGTACGAGCAGTACTTC. V and J are TRBV6-5 and TRBJ2-7; 8 bases fit TRBD2. CDR1 and CDR2 (germline): MNHEY, SVGAGI. The CDR3 runs 14 residues. V lost 2 bases and J lost 4; bases outside the gene matches: 4.

V usage is TRBV4-1 and J usage is TRBJ1-3; the match to TRBD1 covers 8 bases. J was trimmed by 0 bases and V by 3 bases; bases with no gene match: 7. Germline V gene lookup returns CDR1 MGHRA and CDR2 YSYEKL. There are 17 residues in the CDR3. The CDR3 here is CASSQQTGARSGNTIYF. The CDR3 bases are TGCGCCAGCAGCCAGCAGACAGGGGCCCGCTCTGGAAACACCATATATTTT.

J is TRBJ2-1 and V is TRBV5-1, with a possible D match to TRBD1 (6 bases). V dropped 0 bases and J dropped 6 bases, with 10 bases sitting between them. The CDR3 is 14 amino acids. In germline, CDR1 is SGHRS, CDR2 YFSETQ. The CDR3, as DNA: TGCGCCAGCAGCTTGGCGCTAGGGGGCAATGAGCAGTTCTTC. This sequence encodes CASSLALGGNEQFF.

The DNA of the CDR3 is TGTGCCACCAGCAGCGCGAGTTGGGGGGGACGCACAGATACGCAGTATTTT. Protein: CATSSASWGGRTDTQYF. The chain combines TRBV15 with TRBJ2-3, with 7 bases lining up with TRBD2. Germline CDR1 reads LNHNV; CDR2 reads YYDKDF (reference sequence). The CDR3 covers 17 residues. V trimming: 3 bases; J trimming: 1 base; junction bases outside the gene matches: 10. Complete variable domain (other parts from reference TRBV15 and TRBJ2-3): DAMVIQNPRYQVTQFGKPVTLSCSQTLNHNVMYWYQQKSSQAPKLLFHYYDKDFNNEADTPDNFQSRRPNTSFCFLDIRSPGLGDTAMYLCATSSASWGGRTDTQYFGPGTRLTVL.

The chain joins TRBV2 to TRBJ2-2; D is possibly TRBD1 (5 bases). V was pared by 5 bases and J by 2 bases, with 9 bases between. The germline V gene has CDR1 SNHLY and CDR2 FYNNEI. The CDR3 has 14 residues. The CDR3 sequence: CASSRQRNTGELFF. CDR3 DNA sequence: TGTGCCAGCAGTAGACAGAGAAACACCGGGGAGCTGTTTTTT.